These 30 T cell receptor beta chains share one sample of origin, sequenced in a study of CD4 T cells in relation to SARS-CoV-2 and coronaviruses. Here immunoSEQ multiplex PCR was the method, and the copy in TCRdb shows in-frame clones only, minus some. This table has approximately 16,000 clones, around 74% appearing once. These TCRs are of unknown antigen specificity. Unexposed donor CD4+ T cells date from about 2011-2018, before the COVID-19 pandemic. CD4+ T cells were isolated from the cells after about nine days of culture. What was sequenced was CD4+ T cells from PBMCs, cultured in vitro. Receptors originate from a human donor in good health.

The gene calls are TRBV5-1 and TRBJ1-1; 7 nucleotides align to TRBD1. J gave up 4 bases and V 4 bases, and 10 bases lay outside the gene matches. The CDR3 length is 15 residues. Germline CDR1 is SGHRS and CDR2 is YFSETQ. CDR3 sequence: CASSQLTGRSTEAFF. CDR3 in DNA: TGCGCCAGCAGCCAATTGACAGGGAGGTCCACTGAAGCTTTCTTT.

This clone was observed a few times. This rearrangement joins TRBV3-1 (or the pseudogene TRBV3-2) to TRBJ2-3, with 13 bases fitting TRBD2. With V trimmed by 4 bases and J by 3 bases, 4 bases remained unmatched. Germline V CDR1 and CDR2: LGHDT, YNNKEL (reference sequence). The CDR3 totals 16 residues. In DNA form, the CDR3 reads TGTGCCAGCAGCCGAGGGACTAGCGGGATGACAGATACGCAGTATTTT. It yields the protein CASSRGTSGMTDTQYF.

The chain links TRBV5-1 to TRBJ1-4; D possibly corresponds to TRBD1 (6 bases). Trimming took 2 bases from V and 2 from J, leaving 19 bases between them. Germline lookup yields CDR1 SGHRS and CDR2 YFSETQ. The CDR3 extends over 18 amino acids. DNA for the CDR3: TGCGCCAGCAGCTTAACACAGGGACTCGCTTCCACTAATGAAAAACTGTTTTTT. This sequence encodes CASSLTQGLASTNEKLFF. The whole variable domain, remainder taken from reference TRBV5-1 and TRBJ1-4, is KAGVTQTPRYLIKTRGQQVTLSCSPISGHRSVSWYQQTPGQGLQFLFEYFSETQRNKGNFPGRFSGRQFSNSRSEMNVSTLELGDSALYLCASSLTQGLASTNEKLFFGSGTQLSVL.

This sequence joins TRBV5-1 and TRBJ2-7, with a possible D match to TRBD1 (6 bases). CDR1 SGHRS and CDR2 YFSETQ come from the germline V gene. The CDR3 totals 14 residues. Trimming removed 2 bases from V and 3 bases from J, with 12 bases in between. The CDR3 loop reads CASSFTTGFYEQYF. In DNA, the CDR3 is TGCGCCAGCAGCTTTACAACAGGGTTCTACGAGCAGTACTTC.

This clone was found a few times. The chain links TRBV5-4 to TRBJ1-5; possibly TRBD1 for D (5 bases). Between the trimmed V and J ends, which lost 0 bases and 4 bases, there was a span of 5 bases. CDR1 is SGHNT and CDR2 is YYREEE in the germline V gene (reference sequence). This CDR3 is built from 13 residues. CDR3 in DNA: TGTGCCAGCAGCTTGGGACAGAATCAGCCCCAGCATTTT. Translating it yields CASSLGQNQPQHF.

The V and J genes are TRBV5-6 and TRBJ1-5; D unclear. V lost 0 bases, J lost 7 bases, and 5 bases lay in between. Germline V gene lookup returns CDR1 SGHDT and CDR2 YYEEEE. The CDR3 covers 12 residues. The CDR3 loop is CASSLVGQPQHF. The CDR3 DNA is TGTGCCAGCAGCTTGGTAGGGCAGCCCCAGCATTTT.

This rearrangement joins TRBV24-1 to TRBJ2-1; D remains ambiguous. Germline V gene data show CDR1 as KGHDR and CDR2 as SFDVKD. This CDR3 contains 12 residues. V was cut by 3 bases and J by 6 bases, with 5 bases left in between. As DNA, the CDR3 is TGTGCCACCAGTGATCTAACCAATGAGCAGTTCTTC. Translating it yields CATSDLTNEQFF.

The CDR3: CASSLGQVNTEAFF. CDR3 DNA: TGTGCCAGCAGCTTAGGACAGGTGAACACTGAAGCTTTCTTT. The chain is built from TRBV7-2 and TRBJ1-1; possible D gene TRBD1, 6 bases. V was trimmed by 1 base and J by 0 bases, leaving 6 bases between them. Germline assignment: CDR1 SGHTA and CDR2 FQGNSA. The CDR3 runs to 14 residues.

The CDR3 reads CASSDGRDGRNEQFF. In nucleotides, the CDR3 is TGCGCCAGCAGTGACGGACGGGATGGACGGAATGAGCAGTTCTTC. The genes are TRBV10-1 and TRBJ2-1; tentatively, D is TRBD2 (5 bases). The V end was cut by 3 bases, the J end by 7 bases, with 16 bases between. The CDR3 sequence is 15 residues long. CDR1 is WNHNN and CDR2 is SYGVQD in the germline V gene (reference sequence).

This rearrangement joins TRBV28 to TRBJ2-3; 7 bases are shared with TRBD2. CDR3 length: 16 residues. V lost 5 bases and J lost 1; bases outside the gene matches: 9. CDR1 MDHEN and CDR2 SYDVKM come from the germline V gene. The DNA for the CDR3 is TGTGCCAGCAGTCCTCCCGGCGGGAGTGGCACAGATACGCAGTATTTT. Its protein product is CASSPPGGSGTDTQYF.

The chain links TRBV4-1 to TRBJ2-7, with D perhaps given as TRBD1 or TRBD2 (6 bases each). V was trimmed by 1 base and J by 6 bases, leaving 22 bases between them. The CDR3 consists of 17 residues. CDR1 MGHRA and CDR2 YSYEKL come from the germline V gene. The CDR3 sequence: CASSQGILGGGLGEQYF. For the CDR3, the DNA is TGCGCCAGCAGCCAAGGGATTTTAGGAGGGGGGCTCGGCGAGCAGTACTTC.

The V gene is TRBV28, the J gene TRBJ1-5; D might be TRBD1 (5 bases). The CDR3 contains 15 residues. CDR1 is MDHEN, CDR2 SYDVKM, per germline. Trimming left V 3 bases short and J 6 bases short, with 15 bases between. Here the CDR3 DNA reads TGTGCCAGCAGTTTCGGTAGGGGCTGGGGTCAGCCCCAGCATTTT. The encoded protein is CASSFGRGWGQPQHF.

The V call is TRBV6-2 or TRBV6-3, the J call TRBJ2-7; a weak D match, TRBD2 (6 bases). Germline V gene data show CDR1 as MNHEY and CDR2 as SVGEGT. The CDR3 runs to 15 residues. V shed 2 bases and J shed 0 bases, with 11 bases lying between them. This CDR3 is CASSYAGKSSYEQYF. Here the CDR3 DNA reads TGTGCCAGCAGTTACGCGGGGAAGAGCTCCTACGAGCAGTACTTC.

The rearrangement joins TRBV24-1 to TRBJ2-7; D is possibly TRBD2 (5 bases). The V end lost 6 bases, the J end lost 7 bases, and 18 bases lay between the germline ends. CDR1 is KGHDR and CDR2 is SFDVKD in the germline V gene. This CDR3 contains 14 residues. The CDR3 spells CATSPGSFLSEQYF. CDR3 DNA: TGTGCCACCAGTCCGGGGTCCTTCCTATCGGAGCAGTACTTC.

The chain uses TRBV7-3 and TRBJ2-6; D could derive from TRBD1 or TRBD2 (6 bases each). The V gene lost 9 bases and the J gene lost 3 bases, with 15 bases spanning the gap. This CDR3 is built from 15 residues. CDR1 and CDR2 from the germline V gene are SGHTA and FQGTGA. The CDR3 protein is CASSRGLGGANVLTF. The CDR3 nucleotides are TGTGCCAGTTCACGGGGGCTGGGTGGGGCCAACGTCCTGACTTTC.

V is TRBV7-9 and J is TRBJ2-2; 8 bases are shared with TRBD1. The CDR3 is 15 residues long. Germline V gives CDR1 SEHNR, CDR2 FQNEAQ (reference sequence). The ends lost 6 bases at V and 6 bases at J; junction bases unmatched: 9. CDR3 residues: CASSTGQGVPGELFF. The DNA for the CDR3 is TGTGCCAGCAGTACCGGACAGGGCGTCCCCGGGGAGCTGTTTTTT.

In its sample, this clone was seen once. The chain links TRBV3-1 (or the pseudogene TRBV3-2) to TRBJ1-1, with a possible D match to TRBD1 (6 bases). Germline V CDR1 and CDR2: LGHDT, YNNKEL (reference sequence). The CDR3 is made up of 13 amino acids. The V end lost 4 bases, the J end lost 4 bases, and 10 bases lay between the germline ends. Here the CDR3 DNA reads TGTGCCAGCAGCCGACAGGTTACCACTGAAGCTTTCTTT. This codes for CASSRQVTTEAFF.

The chain is built from TRBV6-6 and TRBJ1-3; maybe TRBD1 (6 bases). There are 15 residues in the CDR3. Germline CDR1 MNHNY, CDR2 SVGAGI (reference sequence). Trimming left V 6 bases short and J 0 bases short, with 12 bases between. CDR3 sequence (DNA): TGTGCCAGCAGGCCAACAGGGCCCTCTGGAAACACCATATATTTT. As protein: CASRPTGPSGNTIYF.

This chain joins TRBV28 and TRBJ2-3, with 9 nucleotides matching TRBD1. CDR3 size: 15 residues. CDR1 and CDR2 (germline): MDHEN, SYDVKM. V lost 5 bases to trimming and J lost 4 bases; unmatched junction nucleotides: 7. CDR3 in DNA: TGTGCCAGCAGTGAACGGACAGGGGTGGCAGATACGCAGTATTTT. Amino acids: CASSERTGVADTQYF. The whole variable domain, filled in from reference TRBV28 and TRBJ2-3, reads DVKVTQSSRYLVKRTGEKVFLECVQDMDHENMFWYRQDPGLGLRLIYFSYDVKMKEKGDIPEGYSVSREKKERFSLILESASTNQTSMYLCASSERTGVADTQYFGPGTRLTVL.

The chain joins TRBV19 to TRBJ2-7; TRBD2 matches at 9 bases. The CDR3 has 16 amino acids. CDR1 is LNHDA and CDR2 is SQIVND in the germline V gene (reference sequence). J gave up 1 base and V 3 bases, and 7 bases lay outside the gene matches. The CDR3 loop is CASSISGSVRSYEQYF. The CDR3 DNA reads TGTGCCAGTAGTATTAGCGGGAGCGTTCGATCCTACGAGCAGTACTTC.

CDR3 in DNA: TGTGCCAGCAGCTTAATGTCAGGCTCTGGGGCCAACGTCCTGACTTTC. This gives the protein CASSLMSGSGANVLTF. The genes are TRBV7-3 and TRBJ2-6; no clear D. Trimming removed 1 base at V and 0 bases at J, with 7 bases between. Germline V gives CDR1 SGHTA, CDR2 FQGTGA. This CDR3 region has 16 residues.

This chain connects TRBV19 to TRBJ1-5; D is possibly TRBD1 (6 bases). This CDR3 has 17 amino acids. The germline gives CDR1 LNHDA, CDR2 SQIVND (reference sequence). Trimming left V 1 base short and J 1 base short, with 14 bases between. This CDR3 reads CASSIVPGAPSNQPQHF. Here the CDR3 DNA reads TGTGCCAGTAGTATAGTTCCGGGGGCCCCAAGCAATCAGCCCCAGCATTTT.

This clone was recorded a few times. For the CDR3, the DNA is TGCGCCAGCAGCCAAGATCTAGGGTTACAAAATTCACCCCTCCACTTT. This codes for CASSQDLGLQNSPLHF. The chain combines TRBV4-1 with TRBJ1-6; no firm D call. Trimming took off 0 bases at V and 7 bases at J, with 13 bases between the two ends. This CDR3 spans 16 amino acids. The V gene's germline CDR1 is MGHRA and CDR2 YSYEKL.

The chain couples TRBV5-1 to TRBJ2-3; tentatively, D is TRBD2 (6 bases). The ends were cut back, 0 bases at V and 10 bases at J, with 9 bases in the middle. The CDR3 spans 12 residues. Germline-derived CDR1 and CDR2 are SGHRS and YFSETQ. In DNA form, the CDR3 reads TGCGCCAGCAGCTTGGAAGCTAGCGCGCAGTATTTT. As protein: CASSLEASAQYF. Variable domain in full (rest from reference TRBV5-1 and TRBJ2-3): KAGVTQTPRYLIKTRGQQVTLSCSPISGHRSVSWYQQTPGQGLQFLFEYFSETQRNKGNFPGRFSGRQFSNSRSEMNVSTLELGDSALYLCASSLEASAQYFGPGTRLTVL.

This chain joins TRBV11-2 and TRBJ1-5; D unclear. Trimming removed 6 bases from V and 0 bases from J, with 6 bases in between. This CDR3 is 13 amino acids long. Germline V CDR1 and CDR2: SGHAT, FQNNGV. DNA of the CDR3: TGTGCCAGCAGTTTTTATAGCAATCAGCCCCAGCATTTT. Translation gives CASSFYSNQPQHF.

The chain couples TRBV20-1 to TRBJ2-5; D unclear. The CDR3 covers 12 residues. V lost 3 bases to trimming and J lost 7 bases, with 12 bases between them. From germline, CDR1 is DFQATT and CDR2 SNEGSKA (reference sequence). CDR3: CSASDRVGTQYF. The CDR3 nucleotides are TGCAGTGCTAGTGACCGCGTAGGGACCCAGTACTTC.

This sequence joins TRBV9 and TRBJ2-7; a possible D gene is TRBD1 (6 bases). V dropped 0 bases and J dropped 0 bases, with 19 bases sitting between them. The CDR3 has 18 amino acids. CDR1 and CDR2 from the germline V gene are SGDLS and YYNGEE. CDR3 DNA: TGTGCCAGCAGCGTAGGGCCCTTGGGACAATCGAGCTCCTACGAGCAGTACTTC. This gives the protein CASSVGPLGQSSSYEQYF.

The DNA of the CDR3 is TGTGCCAGCAGTTTAGGCAGTAATGAAAAACTGTTTTTT. Translated, it gives CASSLGSNEKLFF. The V gene is TRBV28, the J gene TRBJ1-4; no reliable D call. The germline gives CDR1 MDHEN, CDR2 SYDVKM. The V end was cut by 2 bases, the J end by 4 bases, with 5 bases between. CDR3 size: 13 residues.

The gene calls are TRBV30 and TRBJ1-4; possibly TRBD1 for D (5 bases). The length of the CDR3 is 12 residues. Germline-derived CDR1 and CDR2 are GTSNPN and SVGIG (reference sequence). Trimming took 1 base from V and 7 from J, leaving 7 bases between them. CDR3 nucleotide sequence: TGTGCCTGGAGTGGGGGGAGTGAAAAACTGTTTTTT. Translated, it gives CAWSGGSEKLFF. The variable domain in full, with the rest retrieved from reference TRBV30 and TRBJ1-4, is SQTIHQWPATLVQPVGSPLSLECTVEGTSNPNLYWYRQAAGRGLQLLFYSVGIGQISSEVPQNLSASRPQDRQFILSSKKLLLSDSGFYLCAWSGGSEKLFFGSGTQLSVL.

The chain is built from TRBV5-1 and TRBJ1-6, with 8 bases that match TRBD1. The CDR3 covers 15 residues. J was trimmed by 8 bases and V by 0 bases; bases with no gene match: 4. Germline CDR1 and CDR2: SGHRS and YFSETQ. The CDR3 reads CASSLGTGQYSPLHF. CDR3 nucleotides: TGCGCCAGCAGCTTGGGGACAGGGCAGTATTCACCCCTCCACTTT.